These 3 T cell receptor beta chains came from one sample sequenced in a study of early stage breast cancer tumors (dated by TCRdb to about 2017). The library was generated by the immunoSEQ multiplex PCR assay. TCRdb provides this immuneACCESS table in a form limited to in-frame rearrangements. Some clones are lacking; in checked studies, under half of them reflect an unresolved V gene, and why the rest are absent is not known. The sample table contains fewer than 30,000 clones; only one count was recorded for approximately 54% of them. 7% to 9.5% of the sample is held by the ten biggest clonotypes. Material: breast tumor tissue. The receptors originated from a person aged 50-59 years with breast cancer.

The V call is TRBV6-1, the J call TRBJ2-1; D remains unclear. V was pared by 2 bases and J by 6 bases, with 11 bases between. The V gene's germline CDR1 is MNHNS and CDR2 SASEGT. There are 14 residues in the CDR3. CDR3 sequence (DNA): TGTGCCAGCAGTGAATCTTGGGGTAGCAATGAGCAGTTCTTC. Translated, it gives CASSESWGSNEQFF.

The chain employs TRBV14 and TRBJ1-1; maybe TRBD1 (5 bases). The CDR3 length is 13 residues. The germline gives CDR1 SGHDN, CDR2 FVKESK. The ends were cut back, 4 bases at V and 2 bases at J, with 8 bases in the middle. CDR3 coding DNA: TGTGCCAGCAGCCTGGGGCCTAACACTGAAGCTTTCTTT. It codes for CASSLGPNTEAFF.

The rearrangement links TRBV4-3 to TRBJ2-2; D tentatively reads TRBD1 or TRBD2 (5 bases each). With 3 bases removed from V and 2 bases from J, the gap between germline ends came to 7 bases. The CDR3 contains 14 residues. CDR1 is LGHNA and CDR2 is YSLEER in the germline V gene. CDR3 nucleotide sequence: TGCGCCAGCAGCCAGGGGACCAACACCGGGGAGCTGTTTTTT. It yields the protein CASSQGTNTGELFF.